This T cell receptor (beta chain) was found in a study of immune evolution from preneoplasia to lung adenocarcinoma. Resections took place in Japan or China from about 2014 to 2018. Generated by immunoSEQ multiplex PCR, the TCRdb table keeps only in-frame clones and is missing some. The data show approximately 9,700 clones, 78% seen once. The sequence derives from a person aged 70 to 85 with lung adenocarcinoma. Sequencing was done on a sample of FFPE minimally invasive lung adenocarcinoma tissue.

The CDR3 loop is CASSPVQGANEQYF. In DNA, the CDR3 is TGTGCCAGCAGCCCCGTCCAGGGGGCGAACGAGCAGTACTTC. The chain combines TRBV14 with TRBJ2-7; 8 bases match TRBD1. Germline CDR1 reads SGHDN; CDR2 reads FVKESK. This CDR3 has 14 amino acids. The trim removed 4 bases at V and 5 bases at J, leaving 7 bases unmatched. The variable domain in full, completed from reference TRBV14 and TRBJ2-7, reads EAGVTQFPSHSVIEKGQTVTLRCDPISGHDNLYWYRRVMGKEIKFLLHFVKESKQDESGMPNNRFLAERTGGTYSTLKVQPAELEDSGVYFCASSPVQGANEQYFGPGTRLTVT.